Below are 5 T cell receptor beta chains sequenced from a single sample in a study of shared clonotypes between healthy human individuals. Clones were sequenced by immunoSEQ multiplex PCR, and TCRdb holds only the in-frame ones, with some missing. The data hold some 630,000 clones, with approximately 79% observed a single time. The specimen was memory CD4+ T cells sorted from blood. Noted subset: CD45RA-negative fraction. The receptor source for this set is a woman aged 25 to 39 in good health.

This chain links TRBV27 with TRBJ1-1; D is undetermined. Germline V gene data show CDR1 as MNHEY and CDR2 as SMNVEV (reference sequence). This CDR3 is 16 amino acids long. V lost 5 bases to trimming and J lost 5 bases, with 21 bases between them. The DNA of the CDR3 is TGTGCCAGCAGTCGGAAGCCGGGCCAAGGGCAGACTGAAGCTTTCTTT. It encodes CASSRKPGQGQTEAFF.

This chain uses TRBV29-1 with TRBJ2-7; perhaps TRBD1 as D (6 bases). The germline V gene encodes CDR1 SQVTM and CDR2 ANQGSEA. This CDR3 is 12 amino acids long. Trimming removed 3 bases from V and 5 bases from J, with 11 bases in between. The CDR3 reads CSVDRGAHEQYF. CDR3 coding DNA: TGCAGCGTTGACAGGGGTGCCCACGAGCAGTACTTC.

V is TRBV29-1 and J is TRBJ2-5; 8 nucleotides line up with TRBD1. The J call may be incorrect, as the DNA end agrees better with TRBJ2-7. The germline V gene has CDR1 SQVTM and CDR2 ANQGSEA. This CDR3 spans 10 amino acids. The CDR3 DNA reads as TGCAGCGTGACAGGGGTCGAGCAGTACTTC. This gives the protein CSVTGVEQYF.

The J gene is TRBJ1-5, the V gene TRBV2; a weak D match, TRBD1 (6 bases). Trimming shortened V by 6 bases and J by 3 bases, and 12 bases separated the two germline ends. The CDR3 length is 14 residues. The V gene's germline CDR1 is SNHLY and CDR2 FYNNEI. This CDR3 reads CASREDSNNQPQHF. CDR3 bases: TGTGCCAGCAGGGAGGACAGCAACAATCAGCCCCAGCATTTT. The variable domain in full, with the rest retrieved from reference TRBV2 and TRBJ1-5, is EPEVTQTPSHQVTQMGQEVILRCVPISNHLYFYWYRQILGQKVEFLVSFYNNEISEKSEIFDDQFSVERPDGSNFTLKIRSTKLEDSAMYFCASREDSNNQPQHFGDGTRLSIL.

V is TRBV5-1 and J is TRBJ2-7; 7 bases are a match to TRBD1. V dropped 4 bases and J dropped 3; count of bases not matched to a gene: 16. Germline lookup yields CDR1 SGHRS and CDR2 YFSETQ. The CDR3 runs to 17 residues. The CDR3 spells CASSTGTVGGIHYEQYF. The CDR3 nucleotides are TGCGCCAGCAGCACCGGGACAGTCGGAGGTATACACTACGAGCAGTACTTC.